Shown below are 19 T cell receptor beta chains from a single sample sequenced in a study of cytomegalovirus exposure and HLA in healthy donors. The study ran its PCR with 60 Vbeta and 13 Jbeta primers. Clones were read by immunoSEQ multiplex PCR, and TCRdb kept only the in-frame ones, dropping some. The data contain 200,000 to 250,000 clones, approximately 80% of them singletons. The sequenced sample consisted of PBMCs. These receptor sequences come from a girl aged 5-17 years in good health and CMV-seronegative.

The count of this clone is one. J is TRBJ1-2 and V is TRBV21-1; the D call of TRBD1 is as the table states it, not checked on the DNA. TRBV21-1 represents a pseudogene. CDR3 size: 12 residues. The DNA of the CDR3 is TGTGCCAGCAGCAAGCAGGGATACGGCTACACCTTC. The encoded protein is CASSKQGYGYTF.

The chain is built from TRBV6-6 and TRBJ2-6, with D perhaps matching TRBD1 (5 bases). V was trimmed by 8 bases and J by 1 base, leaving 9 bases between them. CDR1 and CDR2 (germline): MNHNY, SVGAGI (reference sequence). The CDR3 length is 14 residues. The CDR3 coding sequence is TGTGCCAGCGTGGGGCAATCTGGGGCCAACGTCCTGACTTTC. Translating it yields CASVGQSGANVLTF.

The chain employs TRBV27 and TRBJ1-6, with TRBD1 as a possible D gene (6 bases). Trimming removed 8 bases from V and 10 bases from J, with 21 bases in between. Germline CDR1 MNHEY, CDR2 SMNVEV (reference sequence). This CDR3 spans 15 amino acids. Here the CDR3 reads CASPPGGGVRSPLHF. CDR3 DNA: TGTGCCAGCCCTCCCGGGGGGGGCGTTAGATCACCCCTCCACTTT.

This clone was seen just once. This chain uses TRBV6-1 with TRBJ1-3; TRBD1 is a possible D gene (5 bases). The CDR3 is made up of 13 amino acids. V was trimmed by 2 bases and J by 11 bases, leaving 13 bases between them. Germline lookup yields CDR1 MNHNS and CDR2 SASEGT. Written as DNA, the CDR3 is TGTGCCAGCAGTGAACGGGGGTCGGGGGCCATATATTTT. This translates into CASSERGSGAIYF.

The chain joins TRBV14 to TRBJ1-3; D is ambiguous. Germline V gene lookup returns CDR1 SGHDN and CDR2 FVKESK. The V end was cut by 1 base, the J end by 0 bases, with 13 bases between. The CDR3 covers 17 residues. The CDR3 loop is CASSQVVPGSSGNTIYF. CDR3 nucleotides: TGTGCCAGCAGCCAAGTCGTCCCGGGGAGCTCTGGAAACACCATATATTTT. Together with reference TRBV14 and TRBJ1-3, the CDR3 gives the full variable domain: EAGVTQFPSHSVIEKGQTVTLRCDPISGHDNLYWYRRVMGKEIKFLLHFVKESKQDESGMPNNRFLAERTGGTYSTLKVQPAELEDSGVYFCASSQVVPGSSGNTIYFGEGSWLTVV.

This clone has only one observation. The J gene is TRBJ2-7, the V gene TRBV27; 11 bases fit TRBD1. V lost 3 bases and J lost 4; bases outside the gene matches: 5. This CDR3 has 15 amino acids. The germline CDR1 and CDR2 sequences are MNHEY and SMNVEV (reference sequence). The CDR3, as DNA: TGTGCCAGCAGTTTTGGGACAGGGGGACCTTACGAGCAGTACTTC. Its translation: CASSFGTGGPYEQYF.

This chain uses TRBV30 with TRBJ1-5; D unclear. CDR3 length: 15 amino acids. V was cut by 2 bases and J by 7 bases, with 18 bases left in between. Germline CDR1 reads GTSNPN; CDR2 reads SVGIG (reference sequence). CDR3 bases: TGTGCCTGGAGTTACCCCGGGTCGTCGAAACAGCCCCAGCATTTT. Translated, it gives CAWSYPGSSKQPQHF. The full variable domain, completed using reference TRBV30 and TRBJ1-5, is SQTIHQWPATLVQPVGSPLSLECTVEGTSNPNLYWYRQAAGRGLQLLFYSVGIGQISSEVPQNLSASRPQDRQFILSSKKLLLSDSGFYLCAWSYPGSSKQPQHFGDGTRLSIL.

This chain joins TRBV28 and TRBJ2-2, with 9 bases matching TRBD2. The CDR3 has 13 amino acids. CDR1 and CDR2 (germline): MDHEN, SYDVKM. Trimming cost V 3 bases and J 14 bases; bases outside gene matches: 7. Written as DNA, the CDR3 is TGTGCCAGCAGTTTGAGCGGGGGGTCAGACCTGTTTTTT. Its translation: CASSLSGGSDLFF.

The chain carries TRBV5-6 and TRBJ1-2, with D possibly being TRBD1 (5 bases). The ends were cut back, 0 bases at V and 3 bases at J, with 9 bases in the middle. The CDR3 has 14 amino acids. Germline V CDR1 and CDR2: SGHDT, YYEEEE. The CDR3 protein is CASSLAQGDYGYTF. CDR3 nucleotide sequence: TGTGCCAGCAGCTTGGCGCAGGGTGACTATGGCTACACCTTC.

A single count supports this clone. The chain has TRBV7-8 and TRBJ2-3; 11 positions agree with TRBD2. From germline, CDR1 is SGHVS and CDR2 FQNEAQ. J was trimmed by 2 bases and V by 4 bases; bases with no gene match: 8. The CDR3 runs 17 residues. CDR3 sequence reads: CASSSQKLAGATDTQYF. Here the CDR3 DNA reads TGTGCCAGCAGCTCCCAAAAACTAGCGGGGGCCACAGATACGCAGTATTTT.

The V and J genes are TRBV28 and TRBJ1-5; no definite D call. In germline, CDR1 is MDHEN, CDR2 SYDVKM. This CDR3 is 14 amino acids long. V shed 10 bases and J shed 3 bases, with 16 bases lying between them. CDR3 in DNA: TGTGCCAATTCGGACTCAGCCTCCAATCAGCCCCAGCATTTT. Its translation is CANSDSASNQPQHF. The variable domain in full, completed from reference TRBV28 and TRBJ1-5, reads DVKVTQSSRYLVKRTGEKVFLECVQDMDHENMFWYRQDPGLGLRLIYFSYDVKMKEKGDIPEGYSVSREKKERFSLILESASTNQTSMYLCANSDSASNQPQHFGDGTRLSIL.

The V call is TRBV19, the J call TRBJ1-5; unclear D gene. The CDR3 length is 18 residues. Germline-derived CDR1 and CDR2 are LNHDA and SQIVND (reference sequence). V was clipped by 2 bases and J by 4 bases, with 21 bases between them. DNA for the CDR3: TGTGCCAGTAGTATATTAACCAAGGCCGACAATATGAATCAGCCCCAGCATTTT. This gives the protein CASSILTKADNMNQPQHF.

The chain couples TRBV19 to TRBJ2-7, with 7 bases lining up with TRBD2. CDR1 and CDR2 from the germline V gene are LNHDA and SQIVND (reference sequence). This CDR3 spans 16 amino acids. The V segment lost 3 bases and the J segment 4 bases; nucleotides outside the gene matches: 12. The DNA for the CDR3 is TGTGCCAGTAGTATGGGGATAGCGGGCCAAAGATACGAGCAGTACTTC. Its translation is CASSMGIAGQRYEQYF.

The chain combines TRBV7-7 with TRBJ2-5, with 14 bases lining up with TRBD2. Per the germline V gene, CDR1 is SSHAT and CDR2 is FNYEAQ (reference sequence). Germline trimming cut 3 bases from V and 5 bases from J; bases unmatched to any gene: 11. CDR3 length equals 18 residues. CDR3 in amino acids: CASSFGRLAGGLTETQYF. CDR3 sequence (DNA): TGTGCCAGCAGCTTTGGGAGACTAGCGGGGGGGCTAACGGAGACCCAGTACTTC.

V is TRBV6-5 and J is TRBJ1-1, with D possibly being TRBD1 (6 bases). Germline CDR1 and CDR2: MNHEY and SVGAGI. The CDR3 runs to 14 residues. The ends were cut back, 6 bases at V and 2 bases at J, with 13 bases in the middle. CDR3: CASRTGGINTEAFF. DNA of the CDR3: TGTGCCAGCAGGACGGGGGGCATAAACACTGAAGCTTTCTTT.

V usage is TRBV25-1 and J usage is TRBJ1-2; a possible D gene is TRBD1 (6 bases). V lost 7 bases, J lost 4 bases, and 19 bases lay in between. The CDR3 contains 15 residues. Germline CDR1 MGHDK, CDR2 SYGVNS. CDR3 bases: TGTGCCAGCACGAACGATACAGGGTTCGGCTATGGCTACACCTTC. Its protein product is CASTNDTGFGYGYTF.

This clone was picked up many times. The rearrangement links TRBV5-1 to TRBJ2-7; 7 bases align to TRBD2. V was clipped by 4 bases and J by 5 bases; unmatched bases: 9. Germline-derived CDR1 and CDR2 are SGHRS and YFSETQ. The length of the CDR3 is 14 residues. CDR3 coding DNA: TGCGCCAGCAGCGTCACGGGAGGAAGTAACGAGCAGTACTTC. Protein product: CASSVTGGSNEQYF.

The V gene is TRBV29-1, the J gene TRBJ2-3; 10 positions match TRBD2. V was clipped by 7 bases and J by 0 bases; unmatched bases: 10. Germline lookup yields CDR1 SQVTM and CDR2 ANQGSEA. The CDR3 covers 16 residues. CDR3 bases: TGCAGCGCAGACGAGAGGACTAGCGGAAGCACAGATACGCAGTATTTT. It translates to CSADERTSGSTDTQYF.

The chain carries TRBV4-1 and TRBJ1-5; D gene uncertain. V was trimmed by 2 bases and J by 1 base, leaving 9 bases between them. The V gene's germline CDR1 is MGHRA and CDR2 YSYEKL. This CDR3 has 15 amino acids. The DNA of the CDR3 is TGCGCCAGCAGCCAACGGTCACCGAGCAATCAGCCCCAGCATTTT. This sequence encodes CASSQRSPSNQPQHF.